Included here is one TCR beta chain sequence, with context. This sample stems from a study of shared clonotypes between healthy human individuals. Here immunoSEQ multiplex PCR was the method, and the copy in TCRdb shows in-frame clones only, minus some. The sample records more than 2,000,000 clones, 85% to 95% being singletons. This CDR3 comprises 16 residues. Germline assignment: CDR1 SGHRS and CDR2 YFSETQ. The V and J ends lost 0 bases and 4 bases respectively, with 13 bases between them. The J gene is TRBJ2-2, the V gene TRBV5-1, with unresolved D. What was sequenced was naive CD4+ T cells from PBMCs. The subset is: CD45RA+ positively selected. The sequence came from a man younger than 35 in good health. Some clones in this sample may be carry-over from other donors' samples. For the CDR3, the DNA is TGCGCCAGCAGCTTGGCCGTTCCTACGGGCACCGGGGAGCTGTTTTTT. Its protein product is CASSLAVPTGTGELFF.